One and the same sample provided the 20 T cell receptor beta chains below, sequenced in a study of T cell repertoires in cytomegalovirus infection. TCRdb recomputed calls from the reads with MiXCR, one row per CDR3 protein. This sample carries some 800,000 distinct CDR3 sequences, approximately 32% of them seen once, and the ten largest clones take 9.5% to 15%. The antigens for these receptors are not known. The sample consisted of cultured CD8+ T cells from PBMCs, taken from culture after CMV antigen stimulation. These receptors were collected from a human donor in good health (CMV status not recorded). Some clones in this sample may be carry-over from other donors' samples.

This clonotype was detected only a few times. This rearrangement joins TRBV12-3 or TRBV12-4 to TRBJ1-5, with TRBD1 as a possible D gene (6 bases). The CDR3 has 17 residues. Trimming shortened V by 2 bases and J by 0 bases, and 14 bases separated the two germline ends. The CDR3 bases are TGTGCCAGCAGTTTACTGAGGACAGCCGATAGCAATCAGCCCCAGCATTTT. Its translation is CASSLLRTADSNQPQHF.

Concerning this clonotype itself: This may stem from a read error, because a much larger clone lies one nucleotide away. The chain couples TRBV7-6 to TRBJ2-2; D unclear. The germline gives CDR1 SGHVS, CDR2 FNYEAQ. CDR3 length: 17 residues. CDR3 sequence: CTSSLDGPDMNTGELFF. CDR3 sequence (DNA): TGTACCAGCAGCTTGGATGGGCCAGACATGAACACCGGGGAGCTGTTTTTT. The full variable domain, with the rest looked up from reference TRBV7-6 and TRBJ2-2, is GAGVSQSPRYKVTKRGQDVALRCDPISGHVSLYWYRQALGQGPEFLTYFNYEAQQDKSGLPNDRFSAERPEGSISTLTIQRTEQRDSAMYRCTSSLDGPDMNTGELFFGEGSRLTVL.

The J gene is TRBJ2-1, the V gene TRBV6-5, with D possibly TRBD2 on 7 matching bases. V shed 1 base and J shed 3 bases, with 13 bases lying between them. This CDR3 is 16 amino acids long. CDR1 is MNHEY and CDR2 is SVGAGI in the germline V gene. The CDR3 reads CASSYLQGGGYNEQFF. The CDR3 DNA follows: TGTGCCAGCAGTTACTTACAGGGAGGGGGCTACAATGAGCAGTTCTTC.

V gene TRBV12-3 or TRBV12-4 combines with J gene TRBJ2-5; a possible D gene is TRBD2 (5 bases). The germline V and J ends were trimmed by 1 base and 4 bases, with 13 bases remaining between them. The CDR3 consists of 15 residues. CDR3 DNA: TGTGCCAGCAGTTTAGGGGTAACGGCGGGAGAGACCCAGTACTTC. Its protein product is CASSLGVTAGETQYF.

This clonotype was recorded a few times. The chain is built from TRBV27 and TRBJ1-2; D unresolved. The CDR3 runs 14 residues. V was pared by 2 bases and J by 3 bases, with 10 bases between. CDR1 and CDR2 (germline): MNHEY, SMNVEV (reference sequence). DNA for the CDR3: TGTGCCAGCAGTTTAAAGGTCGGATACTATGGCTACACCTTC. This gives the protein CASSLKVGYYGYTF.

The chain is built from TRBV27 and TRBJ1-1, with a weak D call TRBD1 (5 bases). The germline V gene encodes CDR1 MNHEY and CDR2 SMNVEV (reference sequence). Trimming shortened V by 7 bases and J by 4 bases, and 10 bases separated the two germline ends. The CDR3 runs 12 residues. The CDR3 bases are TGTGCCAGCATCGGGGGAGGCACTGAAGCTTTCTTT. Protein sequence: CASIGGGTEAFF.

The gene calls are TRBV3-1 and TRBJ1-1, with TRBD1 matching over 7 bases. J lost 2 bases, V lost 4 bases, and 4 bases had no gene match. This CDR3 contains 14 residues. Germline V gives CDR1 LGHDT, CDR2 YNNKEL (reference sequence). In DNA form, the CDR3 reads TGTGCCAGCAGCCTGGGACAGTTCAACACTGAAGCTTTCTTT. It codes for CASSLGQFNTEAFF. The full variable domain, completed using reference TRBV3-1 and TRBJ1-1, is DTAVSQTPKYLVTQMGNDKSIKCEQNLGHDTMYWYKQDSKKFLKIMFSYNNKELIINETVPNRFSPKSPDKAHLNLHINSLELGDSAVYFCASSLGQFNTEAFFGQGTRLTVV.

The chain couples TRBV10-3 to TRBJ1-1; 8 bases line up with TRBD1. V dropped 7 bases and J dropped 0; count of bases not matched to a gene: 4. Germline CDR1 is ENHRY and CDR2 is SYGVKD. The CDR3 has 14 amino acids. The CDR3 region has the DNA TGTGCCATCACCGGACAGGGCATGAACACTGAAGCTTTCTTT. It yields the protein CAITGQGMNTEAFF.

This clonotype was seen a few times. The rearrangement links TRBV6-8 to TRBJ1-5, with no clear D. The CDR3 has 13 amino acids. V dropped 5 bases and J dropped 4 bases, with 9 bases sitting between them. Germline CDR1 reads MNHGY; CDR2 reads SAAAGT. In nucleotides, the CDR3 is TGTGCCAGCAGTCAATCACTGAATCAGCCCCAGCATTTT. It codes for CASSQSLNQPQHF.

The chain joins TRBV6-8 to TRBJ2-2; D remains ambiguous. Trimming took off 0 bases at V and 6 bases at J, with 5 bases between the two ends. The germline CDR1 and CDR2 sequences are MNHGY and SAAAGT. The CDR3 extends over 13 amino acids. This CDR3 is CASSYSLSGELFF. CDR3 DNA sequence: TGTGCCAGCAGTTACTCGCTGTCCGGGGAGCTGTTTTTT.

The genes are TRBV6-6 and TRBJ1-2, with D possibly matching TRBD1 (6 bases). The CDR3 loop spans 14 amino acids. CDR1 is MNHNY and CDR2 is SVGAGI in the germline V gene (reference sequence). V shed 2 bases and J shed 3 bases, with 10 bases lying between them. CDR3 nucleotides: TGTGCCAGCAGTTACGAGGGGGAGTACTATGGCTACACCTTC. Translation gives CASSYEGEYYGYTF.

The chain recombines TRBV4-2 with TRBJ2-1; 7 positions agree with TRBD2. The CDR3 is made up of 15 amino acids. Looked up from germline, CDR1 is LGHNA and CDR2 is YNFKEQ. V dropped 4 bases and J dropped 8; count of bases not matched to a gene: 11. CDR3 bases: TGTGCCAGCAGCCTCAGACTAGCAAGGGCCGATGAGCAGTTCTTC. The encoded protein is CASSLRLARADEQFF.

This clonotype was counted at least ten times. This chain links TRBV7-9 with TRBJ2-5, with 11 bases fitting TRBD2. The J segment lost 2 bases and the V segment lost 5 bases, leaving 4 bases of the junction unmatched. The germline V gene encodes CDR1 SEHNR and CDR2 FQNEAQ (reference sequence). This CDR3 is built from 15 residues. CDR3 sequence reads: CASSPGTSGQETQYF. The DNA of the CDR3 is TGTGCCAGCAGCCCAGGGACTAGCGGACAAGAGACCCAGTACTTC.

This clonotype has only a few counts. The CDR3 here is CASSLRGLSSYEQYV. In DNA form, the CDR3 reads TGTGCCAGCAGTTTACGGGGGTTGAGCTCCTACGAGCAGTACGTC. This chain uses TRBV27 with TRBJ2-7, with D tentatively TRBD2 (6 bases). V shed 2 bases and J shed 0 bases, with 11 bases lying between them. CDR3 size: 15 residues. Germline lookup yields CDR1 MNHEY and CDR2 SMNVEV (reference sequence).

This clonotype has only a few counts. J is TRBJ2-5 and V is TRBV12-3 or TRBV12-4, with D maybe TRBD1 (6 bases). The CDR3 loop spans 13 amino acids. The V gene lost 6 bases and the J gene lost 2 bases, with 10 bases spanning the gap. The CDR3 reads CASRPGTQETQYF. Here the CDR3 DNA reads TGTGCCAGCAGACCCGGGACACAAGAGACCCAGTACTTC.

The V gene is TRBV27, the J gene TRBJ1-2; no reliable D call. The CDR3 extends over 13 amino acids. Looked up from germline, CDR1 is MNHEY and CDR2 is SMNVEV (reference sequence). V lost 4 bases, J lost 6 bases, and 12 bases lay in between. CDR3 DNA sequence: TGTGCCAGCAGTTCGGACGCACGGGATGGCTACACCTTC. This sequence encodes CASSSDARDGYTF.

The genes are TRBV18 and TRBJ1-2; D is ambiguous. This CDR3 comprises 15 residues. Germline assignment: CDR1 KGHSH and CDR2 LQKENI. Between the trimmed V and J ends, which lost 0 bases and 5 bases, there was a span of 13 bases. The DNA of the CDR3 is TGTGCCAGCTCACCACCGGGCCCGGCTTGGTATGGCTACACCTTC. It translates to CASSPPGPAWYGYTF.

The chain links TRBV28 to TRBJ2-7, with D unclear. This CDR3 is built from 14 residues. Looked up from germline, CDR1 is MDHEN and CDR2 is SYDVKM. The CDR3 here is CASSGPPRSYERYV. DNA for the CDR3: TGTGCCAGCAGTGGGCCCCCGAGGTCCTACGAGCGGTACGTC.

This chain joins TRBV6-1 and TRBJ1-4; no clear D. Trimming took off 2 bases at V and 0 bases at J, with 13 bases between the two ends. Germline V gene lookup returns CDR1 MNHNS and CDR2 SASEGT. The CDR3 sequence is 17 residues long. The CDR3 is CASSEIQERATNEKLFF. The CDR3 coding sequence is TGTGCCAGCAGTGAAATTCAGGAAAGAGCAACTAATGAAAAACTGTTTTTT.

The chain employs TRBV7-9 and TRBJ2-3, with 7 bases fitting TRBD1. There are 21 residues in the CDR3. Per the germline V gene, CDR1 is SEHNR and CDR2 is FQNEAQ (reference sequence). With 4 bases clipped from V and 2 bases from J, the junction kept 24 bases outside the gene matches. The CDR3 sequence is CASSSDRTGTAPRWSTDTQYF. The DNA of the CDR3 is TGTGCCAGCAGCTCCGACCGAACCGGGACAGCCCCAAGGTGGTCCACAGATACGCAGTATTTT.